This TCR beta chain is from a study of T cells in Graves' hyperthyroidism and ophthalmopathy. Study-wide context: Pretreatment peripheral blood was obtained at initial diagnosis.

This clonotype was seen many times. Its target is unknown. The study, taken as a whole, reports: Median prediction lead before ophthalmopathy onset was 5 to 7 months with the model. Blood also contained most expanded thyroid clonotypes above 0.001.

V was clipped by 5 bases and J by 0 bases, with 8 bases between them. CDR1 and CDR2 from the germline V gene are SNHLY and FYNNEI. This CDR3 is built from 14 residues. What was amplified from RNA transcripts were TCR beta CDR3 regions. First-round RT-PCR targeting the TCR CDR3 was performed with the HTBI primer set. TCRdb re-analysed the multiplex PCR reads in MiXCR, keeping a single row per CDR3 protein. The sample shows 350,000 to 400,000 distinct CDR3 sequences, under 20% of them seen only once. Sequenced: blood. The chain links TRBV2 to TRBJ1-3; TRBD1 is a possible D gene (5 bases). This clonotype originated in a man between 18 and 35 years old with Graves' ophthalmopathy. The chain's CDR3 is CASSRGGSGNTIYF. As DNA, the CDR3 is TGTGCCAGCAGTCGCGGGGGCTCTGGAAACACCATATATTTT. The variable domain in full, with the rest retrieved from reference TRBV2 and TRBJ1-3, is EPEVTQTPSHQVTQMGQEVILRCVPISNHLYFYWYRQILGQKVEFLVSFYNNEISEKSEIFDDQFSVERPDGSNFTLKIRSTKLEDSAMYFCASSRGGSGNTIYFGEGSWLTVV.